This T cell receptor beta chain was observed in a study of blood T cell repertoires in COVID-19. Across the whole study: Collection of acute and convalescent COVID-19 samples took place in the United States, Italy and Spain. PBMCs, B-cell-depleted T cells, or T cells provided the cDNA or gDNA that made up the material.

The CDR3 consists of 15 residues. V lost 6 bases, J lost 5 bases, and 20 bases lay in between. CDR1 is MNHNY and CDR2 is SVGAGI in the germline V gene (reference sequence). Methods used by the authors: The authors estimated nucleated cell counts from reference gene primer amplification. Assay used: immunoSEQ multiplex PCR; TCRdb lists only in-frame clones, some missing. The V and J calls and clone size were taken over from that table, and D and trimming were inferred from the DNA. The sample contains fewer than 95,000 clones, more than 80% of which appear only once. This clone has only a few counts. The TCR was taken from a woman aged 80 or older with acute or convalescent COVID-19. The chain has TRBV6-6 and TRBJ2-7; a possible D gene is TRBD2 (5 bases). Sequenced sample: peripheral blood. The CDR3 reads CASSEPGLQAHEQYF. In nucleotides, the CDR3 is TGTGCCAGCAGCGAACCGGGATTACAAGCCCACGAGCAGTACTTC.